The clone carrying this T cell receptor (beta chain) has only a few counts. The antigen remains undetermined. The data are from a study of early T cells in non-severe SARS-CoV-2 infection. Study-level information: Bulk RNA from unsorted whole blood was sequenced; chains were unpaired.

Study results and caveats: Sequences matched to VDJdb favored anti-spike CD8 responses, while private and CD4 specificities were missed.

The CDR3 is 15 residues long. The V gene's germline CDR1 is LNHDA and CDR2 SQIVND (reference sequence). The germline V and J ends were trimmed by 7 bases and 1 base, with 11 bases remaining between them. TCRdb itself ran the 5' RACE reads through MiXCR, one entry per CDR3 protein. Seen here are roughly 72,000 distinct CDR3 sequences, around 13% observed once, and the top ten hold 1.1%. Sequenced material: whole blood. The receptor comes from an adult who was a healthcare worker with PCR-confirmed SARS-CoV-2 infection or an uninfected control (not recorded which). The V and J genes are TRBV19 and TRBJ2-6; D ambiguous. The CDR3 nucleotides read TGTGCCAGTACCACGGTGGCGTCTGGGGCCAACGTCCTGACTTTC. Translation: CASTTVASGANVLTF.